A selection of T cell receptor beta chains follows, all from one sample in a study of T-cell memory formation after mild COVID-19. Via MiXCR, TCRdb re-called the 5' RACE reads, giving one row per CDR3 protein. The sample shows 65,000 to 100,000 distinct CDR3 sequences, around 13% of them seen only once. Sequenced input: PBMCs or a T cell subset sorted from them (not recorded which). These TCRs come from a man aged 18 to 30 who had mild COVID-19 (a few samples of this study predate the infection). Cell type and time point are not known. CDR3s include the opening cysteine and the closing phenylalanine or tryptophan. Each record gives: D gene, clone size, V gene, J gene, CDR3 DNA, CDR3 protein. D genes are given only for firm matches. Only part of the rows carry a size: once, few, many, or a class if the clone is expanded.

>NA|many|TRBV29-1|TRBJ2-5
TGCAGCGTTGAATGGGCCGAAGAGACCCAGTACTTC
CSVEWAEETQYF
>TRBD1|few|TRBV5-1|TRBJ2-7
TGCGCCAGCAGCTGGTCCGGGACAGATGCCTACGAGCAGTACTTC
CASSWSGTDAYEQYF
>NA|NA|TRBV29-1|TRBJ1-2
TGCAGCGTTGAAGAATTGTGGGGCTACACCTTC
CSVEELWGYTF
>NA|few|TRBV5-5|TRBJ1-1
TGTGCCAGCAGCCTGTCTTCGGGTTACCAAGAAGCTTTCTTT
CASSLSSGYQEAFF
>NA|few|TRBV27|TRBJ2-7
TGTGCCAGCAGTTTAACCGGGACCTACGAGCAGTACTTC
CASSLTGTYEQYF
>NA|NA|TRBV14|TRBJ2-3
TGTGCCAGCAGCCAAGAGTCCGCGGGGAGCACAGATACGCAGTATTTT
CASSQESAGSTDTQYF
>NA|NA|TRBV19|TRBJ2-4
TGTGCCAGCCCTATCGGGACCCGACGGCTTTTGGCCAAAAACATTCAGTACTTC
CASPIGTRRLLAKNIQYF
>NA|NA|TRBV18|TRBJ2-3
TGTGCCAGCTCACTCGGTTCGACTTCAGATACGCAGTATTTT
CASSLGSTSDTQYF
>NA|NA|TRBV15|TRBJ2-6
TGTGCCACCAGCAGAGTGGATACTGGGGCCAACGTCCTGACTTTC
CATSRVDTGANVLTF
>NA|NA|TRBV5-6|TRBJ1-5
TGTGCCAGCAGCCTAGGAGGTGACCTCAATCAGCCCCAGCATTTT
CASSLGGDLNQPQHF
>TRBD1|NA|TRBV9|TRBJ1-2
TGTGCCAGCAGCGTAGGAGGGGGCGACTATGGCTACACCTTC
CASSVGGGDYGYTF
>TRBD2|medium-sized|TRBV5-5|TRBJ2-3
TGTGCCAGCAGCCCATTGGGACTAGTCTCATCCGATACGCAGTATTTT
CASSPLGLVSSDTQYF
>NA|NA|TRBV15|TRBJ2-2
TGTGCCACCACCCCGAAACCGAACACCGGGGAGCTGTTTTTT
CATTPKPNTGELFF
>NA|many|TRBV7-9|TRBJ1-2
TGTGCCAGCAGTATGGGGCCCGGAAACTATGGCTACACCTTC
CASSMGPGNYGYTF
>NA|NA|TRBV5-1|TRBJ2-7
TGCGCCAGCAGCTTGGTGCAGGCGACCTACGAGCAGTACTTC
CASSLVQATYEQYF
>NA|NA|TRBV6-2/TRBV6-3|TRBJ1-5
TGTGCCAGGCCCCAGGAGGTGGATCAGCCCCAGCATTTT
CARPQEVDQPQHF
>NA|few|TRBV6-5|TRBJ1-2
TGTGCCAGCAGTTACTCGATGGTGCTGGGGGATGGCTACACCTTC
CASSYSMVLGDGYTF
>NA|many|TRBV5-6|TRBJ2-3
TGTGCCAGCAGCTTTGGCACAGATACGCAGTATTTT
CASSFGTDTQYF
>NA|many|TRBV12-3/TRBV12-4|TRBJ1-5
TGTGCCAGCAACCTTGGGGGGGGTCGTCAGCCCCAGCATTTT
CASNLGGGRQPQHF
>NA|NA|TRBV5-6|TRBJ2-5
TGTGCCAGCAGCCCCCGACGGATTGCCCAAGAGACCCAGTACTTC
CASSPRRIAQETQYF
>NA|few|TRBV4-2|TRBJ2-6
TGTGCCAGCAGCCAAGAACTATCTGGGGCCAACGTCCTGACTTTC
CASSQELSGANVLTF
>NA|NA|TRBV7-3|TRBJ2-1
TGTGCCAGCAGCAATTCGGATCTCAATGAGCAGTTCTTC
CASSNSDLNEQFF
>TRBD2|few|TRBV28|TRBJ2-2
TGTGCCAGCAGTTTCCGGGCTAGCGGGGGGTCCGGGGAGCTGTTTTTT
CASSFRASGGSGELFF
>TRBD1|NA|TRBV28|TRBJ2-1
TGTGCCAGCAGTAAGGACAGGCCGAGCTCCTACAATGAGCAGTTCTTC
CASSKDRPSSYNEQFF